This TCR beta chain was sequenced during a study of T cells in Graves' hyperthyroidism and ophthalmopathy. Hyperthyroidism in the patients, aged 18 to 65, was newly diagnosed and under 2 months in duration. Patients were excluded because of uncontrolled infection, other autoimmune disease, pregnancy or lactation. Findings and caveats of the study: Most clonotypes expanded in the thyroid (above 0.001) were also present in blood. Ophthalmopathy was predicted by the model a median of 6.5 months ahead of onset.

Germline V lookup: CDR1 SQVTM, CDR2 ANQGSEA. J gave up 3 bases and V 7 bases, and 3 bases lay outside the gene matches. The CDR3 consists of 12 residues. In this sample, this clonotype turned up a few times. Its specificity is unknown. The CDR3 regions of TCR beta were amplified from RNA transcripts. Using the HTBI primer set, a first-round RT-PCR was run on the TCR CDR3. Each CDR3 protein gets one entry after TCRdb re-called the multiplex PCR reads with MiXCR. This sample has about 320,000 distinct CDR3 sequences, with over 15% found just once. Sequences were obtained from blood. This sequence originates from a man aged 30-40 years with Graves' hyperthyroidism. This rearrangement joins TRBV29-1 to TRBJ2-7; 10 positions agree with TRBD2. The CDR3 loop is CSAASGSYEQYF. In nucleotides, the CDR3 is TGCAGCGCCGCTAGCGGGAGCTACGAGCAGTACTTC.